This T cell receptor (beta chain) was sequenced in a study of blood T cell repertoires in COVID-19. In the study overall: The cDNA or gDNA used as material had been derived from T cells, B-cell-depleted T cells, or PBMCs.

The germline CDR1 and CDR2 sequences are MGHRA and YSYEKL. This CDR3 has 21 amino acids. With V trimmed by 3 bases and J by 3 bases, 23 bases remained unmatched. The method was immunoSEQ multiplex PCR; TCRdb's version includes in-frame clones alone and lacks a portion of them. Of 150,000 to 200,000 clones in the sample, roughly nine tenths are singletons; the top ten hold 0.99%. V gene TRBV4-1 combines with J gene TRBJ2-7; 10 bases are shared with TRBD2. Material for sequencing was peripheral blood. The source is a man between 18 and 29 years old with acute or convalescent COVID-19. CDR3: CASSQGTLNKFQRGGFYEQYF. The DNA for the CDR3 is TGCGCCAGCAGCCAGGGGACACTCAATAAGTTTCAGCGGGGGGGTTTCTACGAGCAGTACTTC.